A selection of T cell receptor beta chains follows, all from one sample in a study of technical replicates of blood from a few donors. The data were produced by immunoSEQ multiplex PCR, yet TCRdb's version contains in-frame clones alone and is incomplete. The table includes roughly 15,000 clones, more than 75% detected once. The source material was PBMCs. The receptors stem from a human donor in good health. Both conserved end residues are part of each CDR3. A D gene is named only where the DNA matches it firmly. Rows may omit the clone size; those that give it use once, few, many or a size class.

V: TRBV2
D: TRBD2
size: -
J: TRBJ2-1
DNA: TGTGCCAGCAGTGGGGACTACCAATACAATGAGCAGTTCTTC
CDR3: CASSGDYQYNEQFF

V: TRBV5-1
D: TRBD1
size: -
J: TRBJ2-1
DNA: TGCGCCAGCAGCCCGGGACAGGGGTTTAATGAGCAGTTCTTC
CDR3: CASSPGQGFNEQFF

V: TRBV19
D: TRBD1
size: -
J: TRBJ2-3
DNA: TGTGCCAGTAGGACCGACAGGGGAAGTGGGGATACGCAGTATTTT
CDR3: CASRTDRGSGDTQYF

V: TRBV4-2
D: -
size: few
J: TRBJ2-7
DNA: TGTGCCAGCAGCCAAGAATTAGCGTTTGAGCAGTACTTC
CDR3: CASSQELAFEQYF

V: TRBV4-1
D: -
size: -
J: TRBJ2-3
DNA: TGCGCCAGCAGCCAAGCAATCGGGGGGCAAGGCACAGATACGCAGTATTTT
CDR3: CASSQAIGGQGTDTQYF

V: TRBV11-2
D: -
size: -
J: TRBJ1-5
DNA: TGTGCCAGCAGCCCCTCCCAGGCAGACAATCAGCCCCAGCATTTT
CDR3: CASSPSQADNQPQHF

V: TRBV19
D: -
size: -
J: TRBJ2-7
DNA: TGTGCCAGTAGTATCGCTTGGACAGTTCCCGAGCAGTACTTC
CDR3: CASSIAWTVPEQYF

V: TRBV4-1
D: -
size: -
J: TRBJ2-1
DNA: TGCGCCAGCAGCCAAGATTGGACAGTTTACAATGAGCAGTTCTTC
CDR3: CASSQDWTVYNEQFF

V: TRBV6-4
D: TRBD2
size: once
J: TRBJ2-3
DNA: TGTGCCAGCAGTGACAGGGAGGGAGGGCCGTGGAATACGCAGTATTTT
CDR3: CASSDREGGPWNTQYF

V: TRBV18
D: -
size: -
J: TRBJ1-2
DNA: TGTGCCAGCTCACCACCCCCCAGGGTGGATGGCTACACCTTC
CDR3: CASSPPPRVDGYTF

V: TRBV28
D: -
size: few
J: TRBJ2-3
DNA: TGTGCCAGCAGTAACCTCCGCGTGAGTCCAGATACGCAGTATTTT
CDR3: CASSNLRVSPDTQYF

V: TRBV19
D: TRBD1
size: -
J: TRBJ2-7
DNA: TGTGCCAGTAGTATAGTCGGACAGGGGCCAACCTACGAGCAGTACTTC
CDR3: CASSIVGQGPTYEQYF

V: TRBV6-6
D: -
size: -
J: TRBJ2-3
DNA: TGTGCCAGCAGTTTGCGGGGTGCGGATACGCAGTATTTT
CDR3: CASSLRGADTQYF

V: TRBV29-1
D: TRBD1
size: -
J: TRBJ1-2
DNA: TGCTCCCTTCGTTCGGGGACAGGGATCGATGGCTACACCTTC
CDR3: CSLRSGTGIDGYTF

V: TRBV19
D: -
size: -
J: TRBJ1-5
DNA: TGTGCCAGTGAAAGAATGGGGGGAAACCAGCCCCAGCATTTT
CDR3: CASERMGGNQPQHF

V: TRBV6-1
D: TRBD1
size: -
J: TRBJ2-2
DNA: TGTGCCAGCAGTGCGCGGGGGACAGGGGTATCGACCGGGGAGCTGTTTTTT
CDR3: CASSARGTGVSTGELFF

V: TRBV15
D: -
size: -
J: TRBJ1-2
DNA: TGTGCCACCAGCAGAGATCTGCAAGGGGATTACGGTGGCTACACCTTC
CDR3: CATSRDLQGDYGGYTF

V: TRBV19
D: -
size: -
J: TRBJ1-4
DNA: TGTGCCAGTAGTACAACAGGGTCGGGGGAAAAACTGTTTTTT
CDR3: CASSTTGSGEKLFF

V: TRBV11-3
D: -
size: -
J: TRBJ1-2
DNA: TGTGCCAGCAGTCTTGGAACAGCCGGCTACACCTTC
CDR3: CASSLGTAGYTF

V: TRBV28
D: TRBD1
size: -
J: TRBJ2-7
DNA: TGTGCCAGCAGCAGAACCGGGACAGTTTCCTACGAGCAGTACTTC
CDR3: CASSRTGTVSYEQYF

V: TRBV11-3
D: -
size: -
J: TRBJ2-7
DNA: TGTGCCAGCAGCTTAGCAGGGGGGTACTACGAGCAGTACTTC
CDR3: CASSLAGGYYEQYF

V: TRBV19
D: TRBD1
size: -
J: TRBJ2-1
DNA: TGTGCCAGTAGACAATCCGGGACAGGGGGCTATGAGCAGTTCTTC
CDR3: CASRQSGTGGYEQFF

V: TRBV27
D: -
size: -
J: TRBJ2-5
DNA: TGTGCCAGCAGGGCTGGACTAACCCTTGGGGAGACCCAGTACTTC
CDR3: CASRAGLTLGETQYF

V: TRBV10-2
D: TRBD2
size: -
J: TRBJ2-2
DNA: TGCGCCAGCAGGACTAGCGCGAACACCGGGGAGCTGTTTTTT
CDR3: CASRTSANTGELFF

V: TRBV7-9
D: -
size: -
J: TRBJ1-1
DNA: TGTGCCAGCACCAGACAGGCGAACACTGAAGCTTTCTTT
CDR3: CASTRQANTEAFF

V: TRBV30
D: -
size: -
J: TRBJ1-1
DNA: TGTGCCTGGAGTCCCGGGAACACTGAAGCTTTCTTT
CDR3: CAWSPGNTEAFF

V: TRBV2
D: -
size: -
J: TRBJ1-2
DNA: TGTGCCAGCAGCCGTCAAACAGGGTCGGGCGGCTACACCTTC
CDR3: CASSRQTGSGGYTF

V: TRBV5-1
D: TRBD2
size: once
J: TRBJ2-3
DNA: TGCGCCAGCAGCCCGGGACTAGCGGGAGTAGATACGCAGTATTTT
CDR3: CASSPGLAGVDTQYF

V: TRBV7-2
D: TRBD2
size: -
J: TRBJ2-7
DNA: TGTGCCAGCAGCTTAGCTACGACTAGCGGGAACTACGAGCAGTACTTC
CDR3: CASSLATTSGNYEQYF

V: TRBV6-1
D: -
size: -
J: TRBJ1-1
DNA: TGTGCCAGCAGTGCTCGGAGGGGGAACACTGAAGCTTTCTTT
CDR3: CASSARRGNTEAFF

V: TRBV7-9
D: -
size: -
J: TRBJ2-7
DNA: TGTGCCAGCAGCGATACCCGGGACGAGCAGTACTTC
CDR3: CASSDTRDEQYF

V: TRBV27
D: -
size: -
J: TRBJ1-3
DNA: TGTGCCAGCTCCCGGTCCTGGGGGGCTGGAAACACCATATATTTT
CDR3: CASSRSWGAGNTIYF

V: TRBV9
D: -
size: -
J: TRBJ1-1
DNA: TGTGCCAGCAGCGTAGATGTGGGGGGGAACACTGAAGCTTTCTTT
CDR3: CASSVDVGGNTEAFF

V: TRBV19
D: TRBD1
size: -
J: TRBJ2-2
DNA: TGTGCCAGTAGTCGGGACAGCTACACCGGGGAGCTGTTTTTT
CDR3: CASSRDSYTGELFF

V: TRBV28
D: TRBD1
size: -
J: TRBJ1-3
DNA: TGTGCCACGAGCGGGACAGGGGATGGAAACACCATATATTTT
CDR3: CATSGTGDGNTIYF

V: TRBV7-6
D: -
size: once
J: TRBJ1-5
DNA: TGTGCCAGCAGCTTAGGAGGGACACCCTATAGCAATCAGCCCCAGCATTTT
CDR3: CASSLGGTPYSNQPQHF

V: TRBV5-1
D: TRBD2
size: -
J: TRBJ2-2
DNA: TGCGCCAGCAGCTTGGTCGGGACTACTTACACCGGGGAGCTGTTTTTT
CDR3: CASSLVGTTYTGELFF

V: TRBV19
D: -
size: -
J: TRBJ1-4
DNA: TGTGCCAGTAGGCGACAGCCGCAGGCAACTAATGAAAAACTGTTTTTT
CDR3: CASRRQPQATNEKLFF

V: TRBV7-3
D: TRBD2
size: -
J: TRBJ2-1
DNA: TGTGCCAGCAGCCGCGGGACTAACAATGAGCAGTTCTTC
CDR3: CASSRGTNNEQFF

V: TRBV30
D: -
size: once
J: TRBJ2-7
DNA: TGTGCCTGGAGTGTAATGGCGGATAGCTCCTACGAGCAGTACTTC
CDR3: CAWSVMADSSYEQYF

V: TRBV19
D: TRBD1
size: -
J: TRBJ1-5
DNA: TGTGCCAGTAGCCGACTTATTGGACAGGGGATACCCCAGCATTTT
CDR3: CASSRLIGQGIPQHF

V: TRBV29-1
D: -
size: -
J: TRBJ2-2
DNA: TGCAGCTCCACCACCGGAGCAGGGCAGGCCGGGGAGCTGTTTTTT
CDR3: CSSTTGAGQAGELFF

V: TRBV10-3
D: -
size: -
J: TRBJ2-7
DNA: TGTGCCATCAGTGTGCAGGGTAACGAGCAGTACTTC
CDR3: CAISVQGNEQYF

V: TRBV30
D: TRBD2
size: once
J: TRBJ2-1
DNA: TGTGCCTGGAGTCTAGCGGGAGGACCTTACAATGAGCAGTTCTTC
CDR3: CAWSLAGGPYNEQFF

V: TRBV9
D: TRBD2
size: -
J: TRBJ2-3
DNA: TGTGCCAGCAGCGTAGAAGGTGGGAGGGGTGCAGATACGCAGTATTTT
CDR3: CASSVEGGRGADTQYF

V: TRBV27
D: -
size: once
J: TRBJ1-1
DNA: TGTGCCAGCAGTTTATCGGGCAGGGCTGCTAATACTGAAGCTTTCTTT
CDR3: CASSLSGRAANTEAFF

V: TRBV4-1
D: TRBD1
size: -
J: TRBJ1-5
DNA: TGCGCCAGCAGCCAAGAAGGGACAGCAGCCTATAGCAATCAGCCCCAGCATTTT
CDR3: CASSQEGTAAYSNQPQHF

V: TRBV7-2
D: -
size: -
J: TRBJ1-2
DNA: TGTGCCAGCAGCTTAGGACAGCTCTCCTATGGCTACACCTTC
CDR3: CASSLGQLSYGYTF

V: TRBV25-1
D: TRBD1
size: -
J: TRBJ1-4
DNA: TGTGCCAGCAGTGATTCCGACAGGGCTGAAAAACTGTTTTTT
CDR3: CASSDSDRAEKLFF

V: TRBV29-1
D: TRBD1
size: -
J: TRBJ2-1
DNA: TGCAGCGTCGCTCAGGGGGCGGTCGATGAGCAGTTCTTC
CDR3: CSVAQGAVDEQFF

V: TRBV19
D: -
size: -
J: TRBJ1-3
DNA: TGTGCCAGTAGTTGGGGGGGCGCGAACACCATATATTTT
CDR3: CASSWGGANTIYF

V: TRBV4-1
D: TRBD2
size: -
J: TRBJ2-2
DNA: TGCGCCAGCAGCCAAGAAATCAGGACTAGCGGGACCGGGGAGCTGTTTTTT
CDR3: CASSQEIRTSGTGELFF